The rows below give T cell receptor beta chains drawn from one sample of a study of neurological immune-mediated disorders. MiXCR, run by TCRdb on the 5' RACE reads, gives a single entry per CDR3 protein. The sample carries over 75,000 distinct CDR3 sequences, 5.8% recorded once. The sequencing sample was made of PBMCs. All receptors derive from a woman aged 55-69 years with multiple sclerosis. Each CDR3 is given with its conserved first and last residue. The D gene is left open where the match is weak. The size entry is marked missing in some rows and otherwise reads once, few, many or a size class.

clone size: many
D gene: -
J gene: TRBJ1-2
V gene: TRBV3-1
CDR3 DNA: TGTGCCAGCAGCCCCGGCAAGACAGGACCAGCCAGGAACTATGGCTACACCTTC
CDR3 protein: CASSPGKTGPARNYGYTF

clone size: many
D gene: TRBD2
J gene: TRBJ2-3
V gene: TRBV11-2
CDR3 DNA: TGTGCCAGCAGCTTAGAGGGACTAGTAGGCACAGATACGCAGTATTTT
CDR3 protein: CASSLEGLVGTDTQYF

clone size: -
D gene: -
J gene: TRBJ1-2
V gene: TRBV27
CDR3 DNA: TGTGCCAGCAGTTCGGGCAGGGGAAGGAATGGCTACACCTTC
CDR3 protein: CASSSGRGRNGYTF

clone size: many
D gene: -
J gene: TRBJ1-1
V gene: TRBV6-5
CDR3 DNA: TGTGCCAGCAGTTACACGGGTGAGGCTTTCTTT
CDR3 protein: CASSYTGEAFF

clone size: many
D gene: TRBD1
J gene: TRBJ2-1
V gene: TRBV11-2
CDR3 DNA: TGTGCCAGCAGCAACGAGGGACAGGGACAATCTAGCTCCTACAATGAGCAGTTCTTC
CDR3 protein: CASSNEGQGQSSSYNEQFF

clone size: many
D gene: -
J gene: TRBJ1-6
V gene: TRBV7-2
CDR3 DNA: TGTGCCAGCAGCTCGGCCAGGACCCTCCACTTT
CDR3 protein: CASSSARTLHF

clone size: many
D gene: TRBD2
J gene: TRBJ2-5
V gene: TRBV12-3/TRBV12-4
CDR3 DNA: TGTGCCAGCAGTTTTCTCAGCGGGGGGGCGCAGACCCAGTACTTC
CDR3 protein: CASSFLSGGAQTQYF

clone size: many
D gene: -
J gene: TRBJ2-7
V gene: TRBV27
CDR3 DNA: TGTGCCAGCAGTACTAGGGACGGATCCTACGAGCAGTACTTC
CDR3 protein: CASSTRDGSYEQYF

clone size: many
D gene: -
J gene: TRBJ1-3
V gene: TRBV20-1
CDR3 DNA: TGCAGTGCCAAGGACGGGTTCTCTGGAAACACCATATATTTT
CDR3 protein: CSAKDGFSGNTIYF

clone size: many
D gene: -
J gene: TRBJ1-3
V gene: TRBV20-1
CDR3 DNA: TGCAGTGCTCCGGACAGACTTATGGACTCTGGAAACACCATATATTTT
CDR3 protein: CSAPDRLMDSGNTIYF

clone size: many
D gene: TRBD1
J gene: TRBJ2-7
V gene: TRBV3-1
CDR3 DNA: TGTGCCAGCAGCCAAACAGGGGCGATTAACGAGCAGTACTTC
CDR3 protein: CASSQTGAINEQYF

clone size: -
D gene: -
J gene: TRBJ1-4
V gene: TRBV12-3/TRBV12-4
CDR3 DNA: TGTGCCAGCAGTTTCCGGGGCGGTGGTGAAAAACTGTTTTTT
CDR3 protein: CASSFRGGGEKLFF

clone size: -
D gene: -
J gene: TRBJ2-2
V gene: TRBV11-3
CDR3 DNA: TGTGCCAGCAGCTTAGGAACGGTTGGGACCGGGGAGCTGTTTTTT
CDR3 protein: CASSLGTVGTGELFF

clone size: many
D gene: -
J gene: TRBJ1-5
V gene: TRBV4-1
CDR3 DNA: TGCGCCAGCAGCCAAGTCAATATGGGGTTTTGGGGAAATCAGCCCCAGCATTTT
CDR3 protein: CASSQVNMGFWGNQPQHF

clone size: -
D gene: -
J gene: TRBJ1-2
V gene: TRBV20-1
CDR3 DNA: TGCAGTGCTAGAGGGCGGCAGGGGCTCTTCTATGGATACACCTTC
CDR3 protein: CSARGRQGLFYGYTF

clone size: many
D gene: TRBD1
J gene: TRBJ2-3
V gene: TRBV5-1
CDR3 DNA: TGCGCCAGCAGGGTTGGGACAGGTAGCACAGATACGCAGTATTTT
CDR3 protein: CASRVGTGSTDTQYF

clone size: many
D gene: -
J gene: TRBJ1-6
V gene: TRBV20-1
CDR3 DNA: TGCAGTGCAAAGTCCCTGTTCACCCTCCACTTT
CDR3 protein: CSAKSLFTLHF

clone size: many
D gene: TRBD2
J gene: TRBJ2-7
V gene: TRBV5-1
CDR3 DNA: TGCGCCAGCAGCTTGGGGACTAGCCCGGGCCACGAGCAGTACTTC
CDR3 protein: CASSLGTSPGHEQYF

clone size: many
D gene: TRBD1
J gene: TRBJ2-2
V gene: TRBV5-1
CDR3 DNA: TGCGCCAGCGTACCCGGGACAGGGGAGAACACCGGGGAGCTGTTTTTT
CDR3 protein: CASVPGTGENTGELFF

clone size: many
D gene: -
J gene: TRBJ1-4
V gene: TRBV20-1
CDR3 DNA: TGCAGCTACAGGAAGGAGGGCGAAAAACTGTTTTTT
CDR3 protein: CSYRKEGEKLFF

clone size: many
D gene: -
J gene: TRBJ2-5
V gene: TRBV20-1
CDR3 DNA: TGCAGATCTTCTCGGATGGCCCCCCACATCCACGGGACCCAGTACTTC
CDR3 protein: CRSSRMAPHIHGTQYF

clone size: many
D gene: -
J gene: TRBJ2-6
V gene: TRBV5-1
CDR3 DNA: TGCGCCAGCAGCTCGGCCGGCGGACAGAAAATGTCTATTGGGGCCAACGTCCTGACTTTC
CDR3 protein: CASSSAGGQKMSIGANVLTF

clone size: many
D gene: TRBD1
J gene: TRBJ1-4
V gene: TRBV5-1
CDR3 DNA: TGCGCCAGCAGCTTCCAGGGGGCAGAGACTAATGAAAAACTGTTTTTT
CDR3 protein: CASSFQGAETNEKLFF

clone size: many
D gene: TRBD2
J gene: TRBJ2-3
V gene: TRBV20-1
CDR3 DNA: TGCAGTGCTACCCAGCGGGGGGGCCTTACAGATACGCAGTATTTT
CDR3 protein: CSATQRGGLTDTQYF

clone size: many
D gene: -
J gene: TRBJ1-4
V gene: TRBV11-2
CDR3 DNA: TGTGCCAGCAGCCTCGGTACCGCAACTAATGAAAAACTGTTTTTT
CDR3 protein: CASSLGTATNEKLFF

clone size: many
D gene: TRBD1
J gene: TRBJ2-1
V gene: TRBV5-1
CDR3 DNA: TGCGCCAGCAGCCATGGACAGGGCGCCAATGAGCAGTTCTTC
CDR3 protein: CASSHGQGANEQFF

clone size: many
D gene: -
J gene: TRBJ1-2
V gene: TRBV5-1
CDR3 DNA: TGCGCCAGCAGCTTGGTCGAGGGGCGCGAGGGCTACACCTTC
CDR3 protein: CASSLVEGREGYTF

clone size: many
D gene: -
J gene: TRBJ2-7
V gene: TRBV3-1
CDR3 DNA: TGTGCCAGCAGGCCTAACGACAGGACCTACGAGCAGTACTTC
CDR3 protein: CASRPNDRTYEQYF

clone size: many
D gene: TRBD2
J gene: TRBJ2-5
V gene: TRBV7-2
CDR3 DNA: TGTGCCAGCAAGAGCGGGGGGGTGGAGACCCAGTACTTC
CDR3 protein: CASKSGGVETQYF

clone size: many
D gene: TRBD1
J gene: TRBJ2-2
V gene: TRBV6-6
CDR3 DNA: TGTGCCAGCAGTTACTCGCCGGAGACAGGGGATACCGGGGAGCTGTTTTTT
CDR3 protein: CASSYSPETGDTGELFF

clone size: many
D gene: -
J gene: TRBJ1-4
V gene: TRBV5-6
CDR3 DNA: TGTGCCAGCAGCTTCGGGGGGGACGAAAAACTGTTTTTT
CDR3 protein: CASSFGGDEKLFF

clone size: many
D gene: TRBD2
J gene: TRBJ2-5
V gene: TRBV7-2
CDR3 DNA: TGTGCCAGCAGCTTACTCCCGGGGGGAGGGATGGAGACCCAGTACTTC
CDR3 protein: CASSLLPGGGMETQYF

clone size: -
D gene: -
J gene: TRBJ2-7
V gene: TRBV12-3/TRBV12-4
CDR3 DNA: TGTGCCAGCAGTTTTATCGCGGGACCCAGGAGCTCCTACGAGCAGTACTTC
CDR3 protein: CASSFIAGPRSSYEQYF

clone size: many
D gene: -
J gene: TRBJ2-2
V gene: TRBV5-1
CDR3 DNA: TGCGCCAGCAGCTTGGCCAGGGGAGTAACCGGGGAGCTGTTTTTT
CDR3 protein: CASSLARGVTGELFF

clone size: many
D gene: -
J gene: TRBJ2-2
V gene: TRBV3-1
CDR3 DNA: TGTGCCAGCAGCCAAGTGGGGACTGGGCAAACCGGGGAGCTGTTTTTT
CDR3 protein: CASSQVGTGQTGELFF

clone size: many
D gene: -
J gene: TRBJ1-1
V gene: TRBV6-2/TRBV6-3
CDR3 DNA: TGTGCCAGCAGTTACTCTCCAGGGTTGGTTTCCACTGAAGCTTTCTTT
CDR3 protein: CASSYSPGLVSTEAFF

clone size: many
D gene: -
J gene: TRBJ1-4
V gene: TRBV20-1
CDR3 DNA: TGCAGTGCCGGGGAGGGGGGCGAAAAACTGTTTTTT
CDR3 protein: CSAGEGGEKLFF

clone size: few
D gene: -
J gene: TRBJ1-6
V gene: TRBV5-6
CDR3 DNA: TGTGCCAGCAGCGGGGAAATGGGGGACAATAATTCACCCCTCCACTTT
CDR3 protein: CASSGEMGDNNSPLHF

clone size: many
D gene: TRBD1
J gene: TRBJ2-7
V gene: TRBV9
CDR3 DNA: TGTGCCAGCAGCCCCAACCCCACAGGGGTCGTGCAGTACTTC
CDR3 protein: CASSPNPTGVVQYF

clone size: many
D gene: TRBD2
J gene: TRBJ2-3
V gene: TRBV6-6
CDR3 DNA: TGTGCCAGCAGTTTGACTAGCGGGGGGGCCGGCACAGATACGCAGTATTTT
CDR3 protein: CASSLTSGGAGTDTQYF

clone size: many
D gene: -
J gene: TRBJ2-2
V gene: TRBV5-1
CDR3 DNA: TGCGCCAGCAGCTTGATGTACCTCACCGGGGAGCTGTTTTTT
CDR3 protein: CASSLMYLTGELFF

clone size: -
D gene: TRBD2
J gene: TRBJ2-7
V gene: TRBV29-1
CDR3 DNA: TGCATCGCCGATGGGAGGGAGTGTGAGCAGTACTTC
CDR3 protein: CIADGRECEQYF

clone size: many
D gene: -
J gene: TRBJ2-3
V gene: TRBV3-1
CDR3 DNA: TGTGCCAGCAGCCGGAGAGGGTCGGGTAACACAGATACGCAGTATTTT
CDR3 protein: CASSRRGSGNTDTQYF

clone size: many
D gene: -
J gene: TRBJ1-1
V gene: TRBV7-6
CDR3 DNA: TGTGCCAGCAGCTTAAGCGGAGCTATGAACACTGAAGCTTTCTTT
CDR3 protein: CASSLSGAMNTEAFF

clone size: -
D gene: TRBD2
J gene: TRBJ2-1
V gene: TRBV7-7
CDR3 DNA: TGTGCCAGCAGCCTCTCTAGCGGGGTTCCAAATGAGCAGTTCTTC
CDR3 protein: CASSLSSGVPNEQFF

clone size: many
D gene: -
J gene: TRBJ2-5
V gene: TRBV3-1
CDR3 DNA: TGTGCCAGCAGTAAACGGGGGGCCAAACAAGAGACCCAGTACTTC
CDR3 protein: CASSKRGAKQETQYF

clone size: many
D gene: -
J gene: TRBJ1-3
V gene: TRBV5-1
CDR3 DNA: TGCGCCAGCAGGGCCGCAACTGGAAACACCATATATTTT
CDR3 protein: CASRAATGNTIYF

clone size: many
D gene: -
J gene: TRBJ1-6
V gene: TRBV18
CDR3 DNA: TGTGCCAGCTCACAACAGGAAGAGAGTCTTTCACCCCTCCACTTT
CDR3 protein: CASSQQEESLSPLHF

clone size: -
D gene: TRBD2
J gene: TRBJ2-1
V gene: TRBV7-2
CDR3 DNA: TGTGCCAGCAGCTTAGTATCCCCCCTAGCGGGGACCTACAATGAGCAGTTCTTC
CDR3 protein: CASSLVSPLAGTYNEQFF

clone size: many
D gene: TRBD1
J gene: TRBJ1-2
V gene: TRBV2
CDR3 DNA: TGTGCCAGCAAAGTAGGGGGCTTTGGCTACACCTTC
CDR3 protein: CASKVGGFGYTF

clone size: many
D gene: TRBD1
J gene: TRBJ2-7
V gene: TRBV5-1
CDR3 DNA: TGCGCCAGCGGACAGGGAAGGGGCGAGCAGTACTTC
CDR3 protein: CASGQGRGEQYF

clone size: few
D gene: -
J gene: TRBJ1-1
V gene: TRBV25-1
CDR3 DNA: TGTGCCAGCAGACCAATCGGGTTGAACACTGAAGCTTTCTTT
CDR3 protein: CASRPIGLNTEAFF

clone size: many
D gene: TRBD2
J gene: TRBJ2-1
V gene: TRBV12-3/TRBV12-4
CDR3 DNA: TGTGCCAGCAGTAGGACTAGCGGGATCCATGAGCAGTTCTTC
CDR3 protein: CASSRTSGIHEQFF

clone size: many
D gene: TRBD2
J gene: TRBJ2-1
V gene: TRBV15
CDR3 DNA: TGTGCCACCAGCAGTCAGAAGACTAGCGGGGCCTACAATGAGCAGTTCTTC
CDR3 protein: CATSSQKTSGAYNEQFF

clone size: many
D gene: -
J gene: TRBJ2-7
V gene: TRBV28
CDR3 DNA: TGTGCCAGCAGTTTAATCTGGACAGCCCGGGGTAGTAGTTACGAGCAGTACTTC
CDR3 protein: CASSLIWTARGSSYEQYF